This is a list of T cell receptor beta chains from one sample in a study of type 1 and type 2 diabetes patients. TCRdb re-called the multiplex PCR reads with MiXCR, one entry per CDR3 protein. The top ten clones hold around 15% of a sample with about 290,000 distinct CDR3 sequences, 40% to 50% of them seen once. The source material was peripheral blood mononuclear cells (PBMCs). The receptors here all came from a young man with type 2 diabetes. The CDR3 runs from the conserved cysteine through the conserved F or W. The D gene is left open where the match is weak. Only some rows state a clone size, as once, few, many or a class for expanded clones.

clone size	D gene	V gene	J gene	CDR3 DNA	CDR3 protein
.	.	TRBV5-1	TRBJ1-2	TGCGCCAGCAGGCTCGGGGCTAACTATGGCTACACCTTC	CASRLGANYGYTF
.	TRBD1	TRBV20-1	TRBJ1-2	TGCAGTGCTCAGGGGTTGGGGACAGGGAACTATGGCTACACCTTC	CSAQGLGTGNYGYTF
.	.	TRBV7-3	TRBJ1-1	TGTGCCAGCAGCTCCTTAGCCCCGTCGGCTTTGAACACTGAAACTTTCTTT	CASSSLAPSALNTETFF
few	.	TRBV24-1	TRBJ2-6	TGTGCCACCAGTGACCCCAGGACCTCTGGGGCCAACGTCCTGACTTTC	CATSDPRTSGANVLTF
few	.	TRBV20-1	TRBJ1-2	TGCAGTGCTAGTTCAGGGCGTGGCTATGGCTACACCTTC	CSASSGRGYGYTF
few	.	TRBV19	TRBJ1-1	TGTGCCAGTAGTATAGACAGGAACACTGAAGCTTTCTTT	CASSIDRNTEAFF
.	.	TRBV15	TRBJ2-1	TGTGCCACCAGCACGCCGGGCACTTTGGCCGATGAGCAGTTCTTC	CATSTPGTLADEQFF
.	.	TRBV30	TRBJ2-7	TGTGCCTGGAGTGGGGCCTCCTACGAGCAGTACTTC	CAWSGASYEQYF
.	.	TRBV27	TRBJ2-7	TGTGCCAGCAGTTCGAAATCCGGGAGACACTACGAGCAGTACTTC	CASSSKSGRHYEQYF
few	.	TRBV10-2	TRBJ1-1	TGCGCCAGCAGTTTACCAATGGGGAGGACAGAGGGATTCATGAACACTGAAGCTTTCTTT	CASSLPMGRTEGFMNTEAFF
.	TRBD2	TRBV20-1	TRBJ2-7	TGCAGTGCTAGCAGACTAGCGAGGGCCTACGAGCAGTACTTC	CSASRLARAYEQYF
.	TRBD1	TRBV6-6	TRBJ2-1	TGTGCCAGCAGTGAACTCTCACCCGGGACAGGGGATTTCAATGAGCAGTTCTTC	CASSELSPGTGDFNEQFF
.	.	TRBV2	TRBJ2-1	TGTGCCAGCAGGGTTGAGGCGGACTCCTACAATGAGCAGTTCTTC	CASRVEADSYNEQFF
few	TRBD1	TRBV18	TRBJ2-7	TGTGCCAGCTCACGGGGGACAGGTGTCTACGAGCAGTACTTC	CASSRGTGVYEQYF
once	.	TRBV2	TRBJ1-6	TGTGCCAGCAGTGGAAACCACAGGGTTTCACCCCTCCACTTT	CASSGNHRVSPLHF
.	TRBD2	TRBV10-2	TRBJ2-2	TGCGCCAGCAGTGAGTTGCTAGCGGAGACCGGGGAGCTGTTATTT	CASSELLAETGELLF
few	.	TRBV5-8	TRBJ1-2	TGTGCCAGTAGGTCACACGTTTATGGCTACACCTTC	CASRSHVYGYTF
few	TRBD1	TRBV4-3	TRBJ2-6	TGCGCCAGCAGCCAAGATCAGGGGGCTGGGGCCAACGTCCTGACTTTC	CASSQDQGAGANVLTF
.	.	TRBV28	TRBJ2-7	TGTGCCAGCAGTTTGCAGGGAAAATGGTACGAGCAGTACTTC	CASSLQGKWYEQYF
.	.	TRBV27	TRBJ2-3	TGTGCCAGCAGTTTAGTTGGCCGCACAGATACGCAGTATTTT	CASSLVGRTDTQYF
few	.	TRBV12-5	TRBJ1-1	TGTGCTAGTGGTTTGGGGATCCGGGCGAACACTGAAGCTTTCTTT	CASGLGIRANTEAFF
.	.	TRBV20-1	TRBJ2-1	TGCAGTGCTAGCCGGGACCATGGAGATGAGCAGTTCTTC	CSASRDHGDEQFF
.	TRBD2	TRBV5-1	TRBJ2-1	TGCGCCAGCAGCCTTAGGACTAGCGGGAGGACCCGAGCCTACAATGAGCAGTTCTTC	CASSLRTSGRTRAYNEQFF
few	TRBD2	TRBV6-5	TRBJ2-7	TGTGCCAGCACCCCCCTAGGGCGGGAGGCCGAGGGCGAGCAGTACTTC	CASTPLGREAEGEQYF
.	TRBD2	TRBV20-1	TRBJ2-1	TGCAGTGCTAGAGACCCAAGGACTAGCGGATACAATGAGCAGTTCTTC	CSARDPRTSGYNEQFF
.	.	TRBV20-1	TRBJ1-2	TGCAGTGCCCCAGGAGGGAGGACCTATGGCTACACCTTC	CSAPGGRTYGYTF
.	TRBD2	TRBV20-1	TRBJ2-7	TGCAGTGCTAGAGATCAGGGTAGCGGGAGAGATGAGCAGTACTTC	CSARDQGSGRDEQYF
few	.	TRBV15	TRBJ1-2	TGTGCCACCAGCAGAGGAACCTCTCAGGGCGGGAACTATGGCTACACCTTC	CATSRGTSQGGNYGYTF
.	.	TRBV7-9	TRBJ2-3	TGTGCCAGCAGCATTTCCAGGGGCACAGATACGCAGTATTTT	CASSISRGTDTQYF
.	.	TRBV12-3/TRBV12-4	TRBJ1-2	TGTGCCAGCACCGGGTTAGCTAACTATGGCTACACCTTC	CASTGLANYGYTF
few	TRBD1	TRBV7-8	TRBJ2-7	TGTGCCAGCAGCTCCTACAGGGGGCAAGACGAGCAGTACTTC	CASSSYRGQDEQYF
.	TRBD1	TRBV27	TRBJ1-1	TGTGCCAGCCGGGGATGGGGGACAGGGAACACTGAAGCTTTCTTT	CASRGWGTGNTEAFF
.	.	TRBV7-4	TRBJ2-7	TGTGCCAGCTCGCAGTGGCGTGGGGACGAGCAGTACTTC	CASSQWRGDEQYF
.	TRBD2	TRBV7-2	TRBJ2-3	TGTGCCAGCACCCACGCCCAGCGGGGGAGGGGAGATACGCAGTATTTT	CASTHAQRGRGDTQYF
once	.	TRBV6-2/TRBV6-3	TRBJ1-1	TGTGCCAGCAAACCTTCAGACGGCGGGGAGAACACTGAAGCTTTCTTT	CASKPSDGGENTEAFF
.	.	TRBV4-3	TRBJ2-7	TGCGCCAGCAGCCAAGGCGGAACAGGGAACGAGCAGTACTTC	CASSQGGTGNEQYF
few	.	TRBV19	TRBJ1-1	TGTGCCAGCCGTCAAGGGTGGGACACTGAAGCTTTCTTT	CASRQGWDTEAFF
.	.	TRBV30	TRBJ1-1	TGTGCCTGGGGAGGCGGGTCCAACACTGAAGCTTTCTTT	CAWGGGSNTEAFF
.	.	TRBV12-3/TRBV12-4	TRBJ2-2	TGTGCCAGCAGTTTAGGAGGGGGGGTAACCGGGGAGCTGTTTTTT	CASSLGGGVTGELFF
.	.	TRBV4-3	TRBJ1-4	TGCGCCAGCAGCCAAGTTCCGAACAATGAAAAACTGTTTTTT	CASSQVPNNEKLFF
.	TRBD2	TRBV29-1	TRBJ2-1	TGCAGCGGGGGGGACTACTACAATGAGCAGTTCTTC	CSGGDYYNEQFF
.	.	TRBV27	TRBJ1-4	TGTGCCAGCAAGAGAGGGAGCGGGGAAAGACTGTTTTTT	CASKRGSGERLFF
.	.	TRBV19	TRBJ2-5	TGTGCCAGTAGTACCCGCGGGCGGGGAGGCCAAGAGACCCAGTACTTC	CASSTRGRGGQETQYF
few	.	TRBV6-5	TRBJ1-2	TGTGCCAGCAGCTTGGACCACACGGGGGGCTACACCTTC	CASSLDHTGGYTF
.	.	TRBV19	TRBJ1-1	TGTGCCAGTAGTATAGTAGGGCAGGGGCACACTGAAGCTTTCTTT	CASSIVGQGHTEAFF
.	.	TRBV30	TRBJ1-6	TGTGCCTGGAGTGTAGTCGGGGGCAGGAGCTCCTATAATTCACCCCTCCACTTT	CAWSVVGGRSSYNSPLHF
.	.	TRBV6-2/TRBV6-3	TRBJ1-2	TGTGCCAGCAGTTACACCAACAGGGCTCGGGGCTACACCTTC	CASSYTNRARGYTF
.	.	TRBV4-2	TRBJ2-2	TGTGCCAGCAGCGAAGACACCGGGGAGCTGTTTTTT	CASSEDTGELFF
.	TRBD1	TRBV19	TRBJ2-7	TGTGCCAGTAGTTCCTCCGGGACAGAAATTAAATACGAGCAGTACTTC	CASSSSGTEIKYEQYF
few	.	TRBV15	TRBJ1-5	TGTGCCACCAGCTTTTCAGGAGGGGGAGATCCCCAGCATTTT	CATSFSGGGDPQHF
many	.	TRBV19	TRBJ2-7	TGTGCCAGTAGTACCCTCGACACGTCCTACGAGCAGTACTTC	CASSTLDTSYEQYF
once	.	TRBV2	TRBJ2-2	TGTGCCAGCAGTGAACCCGCGAACACCGGGGAGCTGTTTTTT	CASSEPANTGELFF
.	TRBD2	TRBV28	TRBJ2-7	TGTGCCAGCAGTGCCCGGACTAGCGGAGGAGTAGAGCAGTACTTC	CASSARTSGGVEQYF